This TCR beta chain derives from a study of cytomegalovirus exposure and HLA in healthy donors. Findings and limits, study-wide: Most sequenced TCRs were rare (though some public TCRs occurred in many donors). An analysis that came later showed most CMV-associated TCR beta chains appearing HLA-restricted.

Trimming cost V 3 bases and J 15 bases; bases outside gene matches: 11. The CDR3 sequence is 14 residues long. CDR1 is LNHNV, CDR2 YYDKDF, per germline (reference sequence). It was with 60 Vbeta and 13 Jbeta primers that the PCR ran. Profiling relied on immunoSEQ multiplex PCR, and the TCRdb table lists in-frame clones only, not all of them. The repertoire holds under 150,000 clones, more than 60% seen once, with less than 2% in the top ten. A word on this clone: Its target is unknown.

V gene TRBV15 combines with J gene TRBJ2-1, with 10 bases lining up with TRBD2. This clonotype was obtained from a woman aged 18-35 years in good health and CMV-seronegative. The source material was PBMCs. For the CDR3, the DNA is TGTGCCACCAGCAGGGAGAGAGCGGGAGGGCCGACGTTCTTC. This codes for CATSRERAGGPTFF. The full variable domain, in which reference TRBV15 and TRBJ2-1 provide the parts outside the CDR3, is DAMVIQNPRYQVTQFGKPVTLSCSQTLNHNVMYWYQQKSSQAPKLLFHYYDKDFNNEADTPDNFQSRRPNTSFCFLDIRSPGLGDTAMYLCATSRERAGGPTFFGPGTRLTVL.